Below are 14 T cell receptor beta chains sequenced from a single sample in a study of blood T cell repertoires in COVID-19. The protocol was immunoSEQ multiplex PCR, while the TCRdb copy is restricted to in-frame clones and leaves out a portion. The sample contains over 250,000 clones, approximately 88% of which appear only once. What was sequenced was peripheral blood. These receptors came from a woman aged 25 to 39 with acute or convalescent COVID-19.

The chain recombines TRBV12-3 or TRBV12-4 with TRBJ1-6, with D perhaps TRBD1 (5 bases). The CDR3 loop spans 12 amino acids. The ends were cut back, 7 bases at V and 15 bases at J, with 16 bases in the middle. The CDR3 spells CASTPGGTVLHF. The CDR3 DNA follows: TGTGCCAGCACCCCGGGCGGGACTGTCCTCCACTTT.

The J gene is TRBJ1-2, the V gene TRBV7-8, with D possibly matching TRBD1 (5 bases). Germline V CDR1 and CDR2: SGHVS, FQNEAQ. The V gene lost 2 bases and the J gene lost 0 bases, with 10 bases spanning the gap. This CDR3 has 15 residues. Here the CDR3 reads CASSLQGPANYGYTF. The CDR3 DNA reads TGTGCCAGCAGCTTACAGGGTCCGGCTAACTATGGCTACACCTTC.

The rearrangement uses TRBV7-2 and TRBJ2-5; 11 bases line up with TRBD2. Unmatched junction bases numbered 9, after V lost 8 bases and J lost 7 bases. The CDR3 has 14 amino acids. Germline CDR1 and CDR2: SGHTA and FQGNSA. The CDR3 sequence: CASGGWLAGGTQYF. CDR3 DNA sequence: TGTGCCAGCGGGGGGTGGCTAGCGGGAGGGACCCAGTACTTC. Full variable domain (missing parts from reference TRBV7-2 and TRBJ2-5): GAGVSQSPSNKVTEKGKDVELRCDPISGHTALYWYRQSLGQGLEFLIYFQGNSAPDKSGLPSDRFSAERTGGSVSTLTIQRTQQEDSAVYLCASGGWLAGGTQYFGPGTRLLVL.

The V gene is TRBV9, the J gene TRBJ2-2, with D tentatively TRBD2 (6 bases). CDR1 is SGDLS and CDR2 is YYNGEE in the germline V gene. V lost 1 base and J 5 bases, leaving 15 bases between the germline ends. The CDR3 totals 16 residues. CDR3 bases: TGTGCCAGCAGCGTATCCACGGAGGGGCTGACCGGGGAGCTGTTTTTT. Its translation: CASSVSTEGLTGELFF.

The chain carries TRBV13 and TRBJ1-1; the D gene is possibly TRBD1 (6 bases). Per the germline V gene, CDR1 is PRHDT and CDR2 is FYEKMQ (reference sequence). V was pared by 6 bases and J by 0 bases, with 14 bases between. This CDR3 has 15 amino acids. The DNA for the CDR3 is TGTGCCAGCAGTGCCCCCAGGGGAATGAACACTGAAGCTTTCTTT. This gives the protein CASSAPRGMNTEAFF.

V usage is TRBV6-1 and J usage is TRBJ2-7, with 14 nucleotides matching TRBD2. In germline, CDR1 is MNHNS, CDR2 SASEGT. V lost 4 bases, J lost 5 bases, and 13 bases stayed unmatched. The CDR3 length is 18 residues. CDR3 amino acids: CASSGRLAGGPKVHEQYF. CDR3 DNA sequence: TGTGCCAGCAGTGGCAGACTAGCGGGAGGGCCTAAAGTCCACGAGCAGTACTTC.

This clone was observed once. The V gene is TRBV5-1, the J gene TRBJ2-7, with TRBD2 matching over 14 bases. After removal of 4 bases from V and 6 bases from J, the junction contained 6 bases not matched to a gene. The CDR3 covers 15 residues. Germline V gene lookup returns CDR1 SGHRS and CDR2 YFSETQ. The CDR3 coding sequence is TGCGCCAGCAGCCCGGGACTAGCGGGAGTAAGCGAGCAGTACTTC. Translating it yields CASSPGLAGVSEQYF.

The chain employs TRBV4-3 and TRBJ2-1, with D maybe TRBD1 (5 bases). The CDR3 spans 16 residues. Trimming left V 3 bases short and J 2 bases short, with 14 bases between. In germline, CDR1 is LGHNA, CDR2 YSLEER. Written as DNA, the CDR3 is TGCGCCAGCAGCCAGGACAACGGTAGGACCTACAATGAGCAGTTCTTC. As protein: CASSQDNGRTYNEQFF.

The chain is built from TRBV6-5 and TRBJ1-4; D unclear. CDR1 is MNHEY, CDR2 SVGAGI, per germline. The length of the CDR3 is 12 residues. V was trimmed by 4 bases and J by 15 bases, leaving 15 bases between them. CDR3 sequence reads: CASSLVLGTVFF. In nucleotides, the CDR3 is TGTGCCAGCAGTTTGGTTCTAGGAACCGTGTTTTTT.

The rearrangement links TRBV29-1 to TRBJ1-5; D is unresolved. The CDR3 loop spans 15 amino acids. V lost 7 bases and J 1 base, leaving 17 bases between the germline ends. Germline CDR1 reads SQVTM; CDR2 reads ANQGSEA. Here the CDR3 reads CSALFGGGSNQPQHF. The CDR3, as DNA: TGCAGCGCTCTTTTCGGAGGAGGGAGCAATCAGCCCCAGCATTTT.

The chain employs TRBV30 and TRBJ1-5; 9 positions agree with TRBD1. J was trimmed by 6 bases and V by 1 base; bases with no gene match: 7. This CDR3 has 15 residues. CDR1 is GTSNPN and CDR2 is SVGIG in the germline V gene (reference sequence). CDR3 region: CAWSGDRASGQPQHF. Here the CDR3 DNA reads TGTGCCTGGAGTGGGGACAGGGCCTCGGGTCAGCCCCAGCATTTT.

V is TRBV19 and J is TRBJ2-2; the match to TRBD2 covers 9 bases. Germline V gene sequence: CDR1 LNHDA, CDR2 SQIVND (reference sequence). This CDR3 is built from 18 residues. V was pared by 4 bases and J by 4 bases, with 13 bases of the junction left unmatched. The CDR3 protein is CASSKRGPGTSSTGELFF. CDR3 DNA: TGTGCCAGTAGTAAGAGGGGGCCCGGGACTAGCAGCACCGGGGAGCTGTTTTTT.

This chain uses TRBV19 with TRBJ2-1; 9 nucleotides line up with TRBD2. The length of the CDR3 is 14 residues. In germline, CDR1 is LNHDA, CDR2 SQIVND (reference sequence). V lost 9 bases, J lost 11 bases, and 14 bases stayed unmatched. CDR3 sequence: CASRSGLATGKQFF. The CDR3 nucleotides are TGTGCCAGCCGAAGTGGACTAGCGACGGGCAAGCAGTTCTTC.

V usage is TRBV4-1 and J usage is TRBJ2-7; no definite D call. The CDR3 runs to 15 residues. Germline CDR1 reads MGHRA; CDR2 reads YSYEKL. Trimming took off 1 base at V and 2 bases at J, with 12 bases between the two ends. CDR3 amino acids: CASSQAIGATYEQYF. For the CDR3, the DNA is TGCGCCAGCAGCCAAGCAATCGGAGCCACCTACGAGCAGTACTTC.